The rows below give T cell receptor beta chains drawn from one sample of a study of identical twins. One entry per CDR3 protein results from TCRdb running MiXCR on the 5' RACE reads. The table lists some 1,700,000 distinct CDR3 sequences, less than 40% of them singletons. Input material: cord blood. Receptor source: a newborn girl in good health. CDR3s include the opening cysteine and the closing phenylalanine or tryptophan. A D gene is named only where the DNA matches it firmly. Some rows mark clone size as missing; the rest say once, few, many or name a class of expanded clone.

V gene	J gene	clone size	D gene	CDR3 DNA	CDR3 protein
TRBV18	TRBJ2-7	few	.	TGTGCCAGCTCACGCCGGGACGTCTCCTACGAGCAGTACTTC	CASSRRDVSYEQYF
TRBV3-1	TRBJ2-3	.	TRBD2	TGTGCCAGCAGCCAACCTCGGCTTAGCGGGAATTATACGCAGTATTTT	CASSQPRLSGNYTQYF
TRBV6-6	TRBJ2-3	.	.	TGTGCCAGCAGTTACTTATACGGGCCCCCGGCGGATACGCAGTATTTT	CASSYLYGPPADTQYF
TRBV3-1	TRBJ1-4	once	.	TGTGCCAGCAGCCAAGATTTTCGCCGGGGCCGGGGGTCACCTGAGGATGAAAAACTGTTTTTT	CASSQDFRRGRGSPEDEKLFF
TRBV2	TRBJ2-7	.	.	TGTGCCAGCACCGGAAGAACGGCTCCCGATGGATACGAGCAGTACTTC	CASTGRTAPDGYEQYF
TRBV5-6	TRBJ2-5	.	.	TGTGCCAGCAGCTTGGTTGGTAAACAAGAGACCCAGTACTTC	CASSLVGKQETQYF
TRBV7-2	TRBJ2-6	many	.	TGTGCCAGCAGCCGGGACAGGGCCAACGTCCTGACTTTC	CASSRDRANVLTF
TRBV3-1	TRBJ1-2	.	.	TGTGCCAGCAGCCAAGCGCGGGGTAGCTATGGCTACACCTTC	CASSQARGSYGYTF
TRBV5-4	TRBJ2-3	.	TRBD2	TGTGCCACCCTGGGACTAGCGGGGGGGGTGCAGTATTTT	CATLGLAGGVQYF
TRBV6-1	TRBJ2-1	.	.	TGTGCCAGCATGGCTAGTCACTTCCATGAGCAGTTCTTC	CASMASHFHEQFF
TRBV20-1	TRBJ2-4	once	.	TGCAGTGCTAGAGGTCAGAGCAATGAGCAGTACTTC	CSARGQSNEQYF
TRBV7-9	TRBJ2-4	many	.	TGTGCCAGCAGCCGGGGTGGCAAAAACATTCAGTACTTC	CASSRGGKNIQYF
TRBV2	TRBJ2-7	.	.	TGTGCCAGCAGTGTCTACAGGGCCTACGAGCAGTACTTC	CASSVYRAYEQYF
TRBV12-3/TRBV12-4	TRBJ2-2	few	.	TGTGCCAGCAGTTTTCTCGGGTCGGACACCGGGGAGCTGTTTTTT	CASSFLGSDTGELFF
TRBV6-6	TRBJ2-3	.	.	TGTGCCAGCAGTTCCGTGGCCACAGATACGCAGTATTTT	CASSSVATDTQYF
TRBV20-1	TRBJ2-1	.	.	TGCAGTGCTAGGGGGGACACACACAATGAGCAGTTCTTC	CSARGDTHNEQFF
TRBV6-2/TRBV6-3	TRBJ1-2	.	TRBD1	TGTGCCAGCAGTACCGGGACAGGGACTAACTATGGCTACACCTTC	CASSTGTGTNYGYTF
TRBV7-2	TRBJ2-3	.	.	TGTGCCAGCAGCACCGGACTTACAACCGGAAATACGCAGTATTTT	CASSTGLTTGNTQYF
TRBV6-5	TRBJ2-7	.	.	TGTGCCAGCAGCCGTTTCGATGACAGCTCCTACGAGCAGTACTTC	CASSRFDDSSYEQYF
TRBV28	TRBJ2-7	.	TRBD1	TGTGCCAGCAGTCCGGACGCGCCTTTAGGGACAGGCCTTTCCGGGAGCTCCTACGAGCAGTACTTC	CASSPDAPLGTGLSGSSYEQYF
TRBV7-2	TRBJ2-6	many	.	TGTGCCAGCAGCTTAGAATACTCTGGGGCCAACGTCCTGACTTTC	CASSLEYSGANVLTF
TRBV6-5	TRBJ2-7	.	TRBD1	TGTGCCAGCACCTCGGACAGGGGTAGGAACAATGAGCAGTACTTC	CASTSDRGRNNEQYF
TRBV12-3/TRBV12-4	TRBJ1-2	many	.	TGTGCCAGCAGTTTCGAGACACCTTATGGCTACACCTTC	CASSFETPYGYTF
TRBV27	TRBJ2-6	many	.	TGTGCCAGCAGTCCACAGAGAGAGTTTGGGGCCAACGTCCTGACTTTC	CASSPQREFGANVLTF
TRBV7-2	TRBJ1-1	few	TRBD1	TGTGCCAGCGCCAGAACCGGGACAGGGGACACTGAAGCTTTCTTT	CASARTGTGDTEAFF
TRBV7-8	TRBJ1-2	few	TRBD1	TGTGCCAGCAACCCAGGGGGGGGATGGAACTATGGCTACACCTTC	CASNPGGGWNYGYTF
TRBV3-1	TRBJ2-1	.	.	TGTGCCAGCAGCTGGGGGTCGGGTTACAATGAGCAGTTCTTC	CASSWGSGYNEQFF
TRBV6-5	TRBJ2-1	.	.	TGTGCCAGCCGCCGGGACTCTGCCTACAATGAGCAGTTCTTC	CASRRDSAYNEQFF
TRBV5-1	TRBJ2-7	.	.	TGCGCCAGCAGCTTGGGGGACAAGGCCGACGAGCAGTACTTC	CASSLGDKADEQYF
TRBV20-1	TRBJ1-5	few	.	TGCAGTGCTCCGTGGGGGGCAGGGGTCAATCAGCCCCAGCATTTT	CSAPWGAGVNQPQHF
TRBV20-1	TRBJ2-2	.	TRBD2	TGCAGTGCTAGAGCCCTCCCTAGCGGGAGGAGAGGGCCGAACACCGGGGAGCTGTTTTTT	CSARALPSGRRGPNTGELFF
TRBV6-1	TRBJ1-1	.	TRBD1	TGTGCCAGCAGCCGGGGACAGGGGATCAGCACTGAAGCTTTCTTT	CASSRGQGISTEAFF
TRBV5-1	TRBJ2-1	.	.	TGCGCCGGCAGCTTGGATCGCGGCCCCTCTTGGGAGACCCAGTTCTTC	CAGSLDRGPSWETQFF
TRBV7-2	TRBJ2-3	few	.	TGTGCCAGCAGCTTTAGCGGTTTGAGCACAGATACGCAGTATTTT	CASSFSGLSTDTQYF
TRBV28	TRBJ2-2	few	.	TGTGCCAGCAGCTCATGGGGGGCCAGCACCGGGGAGCTGTTTTTT	CASSSWGASTGELFF
TRBV21-1	TRBJ2-7	.	.	TGTGCCAGCGAGGACGATACCTACGAGCAGTACTTC	CASEDDTYEQYF
TRBV5-1	TRBJ1-2	few	.	TGCGCCAGCAGCTTGATCACGGGGTTTAACTATGGCTACACCTTC	CASSLITGFNYGYTF
TRBV20-1	TRBJ1-1	.	TRBD1	TGCAGTGCTAGCGACAGGGGGAACACTGAAGCTTTCTTT	CSASDRGNTEAFF
TRBV20-1	TRBJ2-3	.	.	TGCAGTGCTAGAGGGGTCCAAGATACGCAGTATTTT	CSARGVQDTQYF
TRBV28	TRBJ2-2	.	TRBD1	TGTGCCAGCAGCCCCCGGACAGGGCCCCAGATCGCCGGGGAGCTGTTTTTT	CASSPRTGPQIAGELFF
TRBV24-1	TRBJ2-3	few	.	TGTGCCACCAGTGATTTTGGGGACAGCACAGATACGCAGTATTTT	CATSDFGDSTDTQYF
TRBV29-1	TRBJ1-4	many	.	TGCAGCGTTGCCCCCCCTGGGAGTGGTGAAAAACTGTTTTTT	CSVAPPGSGEKLFF
TRBV20-1	TRBJ2-7	many	.	TGCAGTGCTAGTCCCTATGGGGCGACCTACGAGCAGTACTTC	CSASPYGATYEQYF
TRBV13	TRBJ2-7	.	.	TGTGCCAGCAGCTCGGTAGGGGACGGAGAGCAGTACTTC	CASSSVGDGEQYF
TRBV9	TRBJ2-7	few	TRBD2	TGTGCCAGCAGCGCCCGGACTAGCGGGACCTACGAGCAGTACTTC	CASSARTSGTYEQYF
TRBV20-1	TRBJ1-4	.	.	TGCAGTGCTAGGAGCCAGGAAAAGCAACTGTTTTTT	CSARSQEKQLFF
TRBV29-1	TRBJ2-6	many	.	TGCAGCGTTGAAGAGGGGGCCAACGTCCTGACTTTC	CSVEEGANVLTF
TRBV10-3	TRBJ1-4	.	.	TGTGCCATCAGTGAGTTGGCAGATGAAAAACTGTTTTTT	CAISELADEKLFF